This TCR beta chain was identified in a study of T cells after yellow fever vaccination. Study-level findings and limits: Secondary responses were weaker yet peaked faster, day 5 versus 15.

In TCRdb, the 5' RACE reads were re-called with MiXCR into one record per CDR3 protein. The table shows 200,000 to 250,000 distinct CDR3 sequences, with 6.9% occurring only once. V dropped 2 bases and J dropped 6; count of bases not matched to a gene: 3. This CDR3 comprises 16 residues. Germline V gives CDR1 MNHEY, CDR2 SVGEGT. In this sample, this clonotype turned up a few times. Its antigen is not known. This chain uses TRBV6-2 or TRBV6-3 with TRBJ2-1, with 14 bases lining up with TRBD2. This sequence originates from a man aged 25 to 40 who received the YFV17D yellow fever vaccine. The sample in question was CD4+ T cells sorted from PBMCs, obtained 15 days after the yellow fever booster vaccination. In DNA form, the CDR3 reads TGTGCCAGCAGTTACGCGACTAGCGGGAGGGCCAATGAGCAGTTCTTC. Residues: CASSYATSGRANEQFF.